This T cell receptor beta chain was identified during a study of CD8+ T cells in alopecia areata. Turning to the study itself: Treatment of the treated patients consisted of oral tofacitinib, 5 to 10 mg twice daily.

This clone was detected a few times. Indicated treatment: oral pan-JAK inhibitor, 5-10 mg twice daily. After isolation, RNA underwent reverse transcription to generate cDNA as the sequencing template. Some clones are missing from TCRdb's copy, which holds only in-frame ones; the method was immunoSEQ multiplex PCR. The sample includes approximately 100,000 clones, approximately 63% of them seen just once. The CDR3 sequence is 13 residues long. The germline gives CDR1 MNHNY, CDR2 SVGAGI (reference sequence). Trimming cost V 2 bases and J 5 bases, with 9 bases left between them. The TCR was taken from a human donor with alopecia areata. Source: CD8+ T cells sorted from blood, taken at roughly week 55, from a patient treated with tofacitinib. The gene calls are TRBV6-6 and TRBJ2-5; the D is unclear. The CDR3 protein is CASSYRQWETQYF. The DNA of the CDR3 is TGTGCCAGCAGTTACCGCCAATGGGAGACCCAGTACTTC.